This T cell receptor beta chain emerged from a study of T cell changes during pregnancy in multiple sclerosis. Trimming left V 3 bases short and J 9 bases short, with 8 bases between. The CDR3 loop spans 11 amino acids. CDR1 is MDHEN, CDR2 SYDVKM, per germline. Sequencing was performed with immunoSEQ multiplex PCR; in TCRdb, only in-frame clones are kept and a portion is missing. The sample contains about 120,000 clones, approximately 93% of which appear only once. The receptor was derived from a female donor with multiple sclerosis, enrolled in a pregnancy study. The sequences come from peripheral blood, collected before pregnancy. The J gene is TRBJ1-1, the V gene TRBV28, with D possibly TRBD1 on 5 matching bases. The CDR3 nucleotides read TGTGCCAGCAGTTTGGCAGGGAAAGCTTTCTTT. As protein: CASSLAGKAFF.